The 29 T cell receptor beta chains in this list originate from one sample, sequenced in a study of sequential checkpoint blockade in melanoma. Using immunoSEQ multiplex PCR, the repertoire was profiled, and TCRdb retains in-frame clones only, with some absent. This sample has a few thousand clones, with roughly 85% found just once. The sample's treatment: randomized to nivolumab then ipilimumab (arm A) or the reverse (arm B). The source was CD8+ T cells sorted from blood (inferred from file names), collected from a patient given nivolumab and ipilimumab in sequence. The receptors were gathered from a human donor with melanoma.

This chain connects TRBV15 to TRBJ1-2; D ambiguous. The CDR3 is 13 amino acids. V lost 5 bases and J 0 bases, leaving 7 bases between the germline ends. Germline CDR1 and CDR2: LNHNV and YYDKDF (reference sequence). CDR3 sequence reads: CATSSQTNYGYTF. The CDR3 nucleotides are TGTGCCACCAGCTCACAGACTAACTATGGCTACACCTTC. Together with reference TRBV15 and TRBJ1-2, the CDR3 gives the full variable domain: DAMVIQNPRYQVTQFGKPVTLSCSQTLNHNVMYWYQQKSSQAPKLLFHYYDKDFNNEADTPDNFQSRRPNTSFCFLDIRSPGLGDTAMYLCATSSQTNYGYTFGSGTRLTVV.

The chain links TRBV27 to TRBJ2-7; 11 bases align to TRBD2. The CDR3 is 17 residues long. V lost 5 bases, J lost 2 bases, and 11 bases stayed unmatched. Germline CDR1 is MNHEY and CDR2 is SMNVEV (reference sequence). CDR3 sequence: CASSVKGLADPAYEQYF. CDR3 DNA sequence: TGTGCCAGCAGTGTGAAGGGACTAGCGGACCCCGCCTACGAGCAGTACTTC.

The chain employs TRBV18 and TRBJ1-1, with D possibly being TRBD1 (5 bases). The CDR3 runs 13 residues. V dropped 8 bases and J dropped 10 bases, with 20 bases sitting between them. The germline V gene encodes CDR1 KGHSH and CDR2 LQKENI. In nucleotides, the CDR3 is TGTGCCAGCCCCCGACGAGGCGGGGGGAGAGCTTTCTTT. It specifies CASPRRGGGRAFF. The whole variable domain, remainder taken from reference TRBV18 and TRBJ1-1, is NAGVMQNPRHLVRRRGQEARLRCSPMKGHSHVYWYRQLPEEGLKFMVYLQKENIIDESGMPKERFSAEFPKEGPSILRIQQVVRGDSAAYFCASPRRGGGRAFFGQGTRLTVV.

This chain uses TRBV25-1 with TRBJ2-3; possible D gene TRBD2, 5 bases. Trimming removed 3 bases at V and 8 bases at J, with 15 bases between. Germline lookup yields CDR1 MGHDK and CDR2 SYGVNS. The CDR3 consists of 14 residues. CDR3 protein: CASSDGSRFSTQYF. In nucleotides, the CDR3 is TGTGCCAGCAGTGATGGGAGCAGGTTTTCTACGCAGTATTTT.

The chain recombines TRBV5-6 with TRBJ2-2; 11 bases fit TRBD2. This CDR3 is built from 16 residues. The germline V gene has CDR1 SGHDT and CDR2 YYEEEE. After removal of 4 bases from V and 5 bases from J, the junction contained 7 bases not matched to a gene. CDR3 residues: CASSHSGRAMTGELFF. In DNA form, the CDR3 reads TGTGCCAGCAGCCATAGCGGGAGGGCCATGACCGGGGAGCTGTTTTTT.

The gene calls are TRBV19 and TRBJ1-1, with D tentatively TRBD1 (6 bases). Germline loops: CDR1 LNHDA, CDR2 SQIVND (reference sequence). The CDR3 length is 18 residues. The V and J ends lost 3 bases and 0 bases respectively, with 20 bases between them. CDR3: CASSIGHADRSLNTEAFF. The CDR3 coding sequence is TGTGCCAGTAGTATCGGCCACGCCGACAGGTCTCTGAACACTGAAGCTTTCTTT.

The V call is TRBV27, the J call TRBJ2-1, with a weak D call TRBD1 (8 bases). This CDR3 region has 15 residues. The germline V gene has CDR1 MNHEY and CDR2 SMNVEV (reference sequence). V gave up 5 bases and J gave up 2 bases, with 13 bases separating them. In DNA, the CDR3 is TGTGCCAGCAGTCCCACAGGGGGGGCCTACAATGAGCAGTTCTTC. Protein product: CASSPTGGAYNEQFF.

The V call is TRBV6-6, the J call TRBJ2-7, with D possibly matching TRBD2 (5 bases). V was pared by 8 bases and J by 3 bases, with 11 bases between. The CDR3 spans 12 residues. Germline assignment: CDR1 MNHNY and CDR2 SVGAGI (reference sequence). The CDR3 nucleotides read TGTGCCAGCGAGGGCGGTGACTACGAGCAGTACTTC. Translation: CASEGGDYEQYF.

The CDR3 nucleotides read TGTGCCAGCAGCCCACAGGGGCACTACGAGCAGTACTTC. Amino acids: CASSPQGHYEQYF. This chain joins TRBV27 and TRBJ2-7, with TRBD1 identical over 7 bases. In germline, CDR1 is MNHEY, CDR2 SMNVEV (reference sequence). CDR3 length: 13 amino acids. V shed 6 bases, J shed 3 bases, and the junction held 5 bases outside the gene matches.

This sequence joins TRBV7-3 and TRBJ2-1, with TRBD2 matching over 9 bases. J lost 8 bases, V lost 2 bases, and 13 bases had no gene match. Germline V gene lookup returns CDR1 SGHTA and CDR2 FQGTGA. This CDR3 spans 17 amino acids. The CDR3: CASSLYAGGDPSHEQFF. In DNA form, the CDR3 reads TGTGCCAGCAGCTTATACGCGGGAGGGGATCCTAGCCATGAGCAGTTCTTC.

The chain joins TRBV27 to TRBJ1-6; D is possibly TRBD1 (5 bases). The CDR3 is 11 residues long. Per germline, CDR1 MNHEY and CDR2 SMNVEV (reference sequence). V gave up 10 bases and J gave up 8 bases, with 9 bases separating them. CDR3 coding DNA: TGTGCCAAATCGACAGATTCACCCCTCCACTTT. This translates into CAKSTDSPLHF.

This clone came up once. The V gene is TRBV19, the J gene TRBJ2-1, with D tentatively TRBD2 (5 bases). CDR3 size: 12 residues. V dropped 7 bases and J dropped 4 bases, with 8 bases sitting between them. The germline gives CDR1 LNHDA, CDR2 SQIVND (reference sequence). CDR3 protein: CASTPGYNEQFF. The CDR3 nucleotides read TGTGCCAGTACCCCGGGATACAATGAGCAGTTCTTC.

The CDR3 sequence is CASSQGPGDTQYF. CDR3 nucleotide sequence: TGTGCCAGCAGCCAAGGTCCCGGGGATACGCAGTATTTT. The J gene is TRBJ2-3, the V gene TRBV14; D gene uncertain. This CDR3 region has 13 residues. Trimming stripped 1 base from V and 6 bases from J, with 8 bases between. The germline gives CDR1 SGHDN, CDR2 FVKESK.

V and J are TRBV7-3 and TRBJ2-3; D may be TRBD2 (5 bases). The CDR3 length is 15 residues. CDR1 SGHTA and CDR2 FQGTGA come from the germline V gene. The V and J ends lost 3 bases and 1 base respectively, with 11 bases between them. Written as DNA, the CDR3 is TGTGCCAGCAGCTTCCTAAGCGGAGGCACAGATACGCAGTATTTT. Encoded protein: CASSFLSGGTDTQYF.

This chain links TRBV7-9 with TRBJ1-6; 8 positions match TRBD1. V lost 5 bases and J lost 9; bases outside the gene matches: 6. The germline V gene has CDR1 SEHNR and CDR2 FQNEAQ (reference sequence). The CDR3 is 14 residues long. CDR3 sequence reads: CASSKTGAGSPLHF. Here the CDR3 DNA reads TGTGCCAGCAGCAAGACAGGGGCCGGTTCACCCCTCCACTTT.

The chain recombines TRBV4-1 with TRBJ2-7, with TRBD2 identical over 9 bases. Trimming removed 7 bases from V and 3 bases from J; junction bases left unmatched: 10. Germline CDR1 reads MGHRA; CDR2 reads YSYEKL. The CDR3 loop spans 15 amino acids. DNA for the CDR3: TGCGCCAGCACCTCTGGTGCGGGAGGGGACTACGAGCAGTACTTC. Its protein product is CASTSGAGGDYEQYF.

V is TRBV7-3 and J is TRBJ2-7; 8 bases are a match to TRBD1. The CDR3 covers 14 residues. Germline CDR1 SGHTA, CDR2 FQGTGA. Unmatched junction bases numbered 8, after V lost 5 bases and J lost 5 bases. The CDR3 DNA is TGTGCCAGCAGCCAGACAGGGGACGTCAACGAGCAGTACTTC. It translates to CASSQTGDVNEQYF.

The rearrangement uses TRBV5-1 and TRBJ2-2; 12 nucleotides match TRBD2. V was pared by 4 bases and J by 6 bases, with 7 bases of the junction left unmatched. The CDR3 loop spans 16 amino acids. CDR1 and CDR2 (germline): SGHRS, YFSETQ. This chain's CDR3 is CASSMTSGRGAGELFF. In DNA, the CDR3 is TGCGCCAGCAGCATGACTAGCGGGAGAGGGGCCGGGGAGCTGTTTTTT.

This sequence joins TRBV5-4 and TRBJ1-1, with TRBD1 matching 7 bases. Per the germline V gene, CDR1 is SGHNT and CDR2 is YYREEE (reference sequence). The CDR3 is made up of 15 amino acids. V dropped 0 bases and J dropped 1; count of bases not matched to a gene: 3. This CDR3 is CASSLETGANTEAFF. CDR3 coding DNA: TGTGCCAGCAGCTTGGAAACAGGGGCGAACACTGAAGCTTTCTTT.

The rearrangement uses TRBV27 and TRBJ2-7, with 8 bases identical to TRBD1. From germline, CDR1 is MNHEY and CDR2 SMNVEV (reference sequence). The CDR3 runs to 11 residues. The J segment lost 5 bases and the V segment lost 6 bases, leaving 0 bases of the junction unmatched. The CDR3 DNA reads TGTGCCAGCAGGACAGGGGACGAGCAGTACTTC. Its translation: CASRTGDEQYF.

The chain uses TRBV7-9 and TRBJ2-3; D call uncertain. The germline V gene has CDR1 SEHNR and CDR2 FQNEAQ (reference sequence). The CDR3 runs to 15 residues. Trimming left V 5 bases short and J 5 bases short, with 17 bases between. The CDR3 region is CASSKARMIQDTQYF. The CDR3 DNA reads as TGTGCCAGCAGCAAGGCTAGGATGATTCAAGATACGCAGTATTTT.

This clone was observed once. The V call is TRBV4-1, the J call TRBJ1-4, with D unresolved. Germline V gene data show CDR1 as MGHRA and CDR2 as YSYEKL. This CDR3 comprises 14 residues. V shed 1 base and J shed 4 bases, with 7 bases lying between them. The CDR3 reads CASSQGQINEKLFF. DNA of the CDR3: TGCGCCAGCAGCCAAGGGCAGATTAATGAAAAACTGTTTTTT.

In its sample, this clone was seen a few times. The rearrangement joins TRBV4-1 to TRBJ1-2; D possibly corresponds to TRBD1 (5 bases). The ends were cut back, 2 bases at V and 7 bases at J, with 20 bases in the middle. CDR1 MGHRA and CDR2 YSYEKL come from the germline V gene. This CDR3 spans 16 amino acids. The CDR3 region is CASSQTTTDPPSGYTF. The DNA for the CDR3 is TGCGCCAGCAGCCAAACAACGACAGATCCTCCCTCTGGCTACACCTTC.

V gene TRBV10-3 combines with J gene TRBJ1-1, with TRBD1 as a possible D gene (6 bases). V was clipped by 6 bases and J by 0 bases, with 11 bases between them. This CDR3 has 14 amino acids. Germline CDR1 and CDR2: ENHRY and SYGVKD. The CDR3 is CAIREGQLNTEAFF. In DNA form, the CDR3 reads TGTGCCATCAGAGAGGGACAATTGAACACTGAAGCTTTCTTT.

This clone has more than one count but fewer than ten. The CDR3: CASSQGGGRFRQPQHF. CDR3 in DNA: TGTGCCAGCAGTCAGGGGGGAGGTCGGTTTCGGCAGCCCCAGCATTTT. V is TRBV28 and J is TRBJ1-5; 7 nucleotides agree with TRBD1. The CDR3 length is 16 residues. Germline CDR1 reads MDHEN; CDR2 reads SYDVKM. J lost 7 bases, V lost 5 bases, and 14 bases had no gene match.

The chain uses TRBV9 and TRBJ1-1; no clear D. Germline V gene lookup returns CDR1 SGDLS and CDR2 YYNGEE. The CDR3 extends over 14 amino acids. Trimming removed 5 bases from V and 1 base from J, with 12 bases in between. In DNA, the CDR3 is TGTGCCAGCAGTTCGGAGTCGAGGAACACTGAAGCTTTCTTT. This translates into CASSSESRNTEAFF.

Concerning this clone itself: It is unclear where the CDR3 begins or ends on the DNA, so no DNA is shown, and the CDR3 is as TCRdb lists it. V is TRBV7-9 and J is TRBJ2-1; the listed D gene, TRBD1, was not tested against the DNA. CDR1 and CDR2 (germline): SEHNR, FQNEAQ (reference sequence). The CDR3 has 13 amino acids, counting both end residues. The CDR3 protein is CASSLGVATGAFF.

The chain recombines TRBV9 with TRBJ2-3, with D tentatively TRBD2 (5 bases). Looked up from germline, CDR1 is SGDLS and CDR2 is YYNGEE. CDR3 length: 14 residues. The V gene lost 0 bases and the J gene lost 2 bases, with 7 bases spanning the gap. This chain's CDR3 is CASSVAGSTDTQYF. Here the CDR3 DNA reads TGTGCCAGCAGCGTAGCGGGGTCCACAGATACGCAGTATTTT. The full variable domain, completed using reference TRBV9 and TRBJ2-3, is DSGVTQTPKHLITATGQRVTLRCSPRSGDLSVYWYQQSLDQGLQFLIQYYNGEERAKGNILERFSAQQFPDLHSELNLSSLELGDSALYFCASSVAGSTDTQYFGPGTRLTVL.

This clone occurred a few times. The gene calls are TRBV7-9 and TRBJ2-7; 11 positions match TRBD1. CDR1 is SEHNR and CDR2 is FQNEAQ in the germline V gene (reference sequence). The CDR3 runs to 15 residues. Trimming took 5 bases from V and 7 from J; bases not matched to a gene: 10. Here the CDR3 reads CASSATGTGGGEQYF. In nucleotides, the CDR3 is TGTGCCAGCAGCGCTACCGGGACAGGGGGGGGTGAGCAGTACTTC.